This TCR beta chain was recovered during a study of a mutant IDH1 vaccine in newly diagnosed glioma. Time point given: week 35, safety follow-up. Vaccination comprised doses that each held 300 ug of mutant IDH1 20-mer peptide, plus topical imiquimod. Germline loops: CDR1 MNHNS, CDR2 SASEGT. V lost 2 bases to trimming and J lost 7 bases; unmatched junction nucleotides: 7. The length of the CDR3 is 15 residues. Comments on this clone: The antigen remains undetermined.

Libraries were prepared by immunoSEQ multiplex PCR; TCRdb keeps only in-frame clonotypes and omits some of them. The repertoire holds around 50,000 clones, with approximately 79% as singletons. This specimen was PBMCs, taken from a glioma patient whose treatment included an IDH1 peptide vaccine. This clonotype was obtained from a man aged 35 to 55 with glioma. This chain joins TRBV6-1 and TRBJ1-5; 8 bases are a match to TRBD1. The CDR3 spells CASSEPDRVRQPQHF. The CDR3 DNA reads TGTGCCAGCAGTGAACCGGACAGGGTAAGACAGCCCCAGCATTTT.